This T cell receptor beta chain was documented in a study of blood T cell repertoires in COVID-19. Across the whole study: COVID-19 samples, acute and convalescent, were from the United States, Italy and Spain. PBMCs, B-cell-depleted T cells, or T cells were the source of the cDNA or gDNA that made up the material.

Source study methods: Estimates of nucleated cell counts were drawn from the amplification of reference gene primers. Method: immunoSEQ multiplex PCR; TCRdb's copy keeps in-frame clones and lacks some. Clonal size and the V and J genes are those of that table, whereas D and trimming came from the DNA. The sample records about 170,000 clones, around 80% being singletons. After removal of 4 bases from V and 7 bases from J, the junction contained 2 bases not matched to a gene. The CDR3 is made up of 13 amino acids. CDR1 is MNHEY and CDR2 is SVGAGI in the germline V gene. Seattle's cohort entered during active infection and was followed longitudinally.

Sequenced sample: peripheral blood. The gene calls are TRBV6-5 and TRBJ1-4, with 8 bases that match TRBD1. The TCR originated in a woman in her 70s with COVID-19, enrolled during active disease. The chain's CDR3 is CASSFGTGEKLFF. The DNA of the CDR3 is TGTGCCAGCAGTTTTGGGACAGGTGAAAAACTGTTTTTT.